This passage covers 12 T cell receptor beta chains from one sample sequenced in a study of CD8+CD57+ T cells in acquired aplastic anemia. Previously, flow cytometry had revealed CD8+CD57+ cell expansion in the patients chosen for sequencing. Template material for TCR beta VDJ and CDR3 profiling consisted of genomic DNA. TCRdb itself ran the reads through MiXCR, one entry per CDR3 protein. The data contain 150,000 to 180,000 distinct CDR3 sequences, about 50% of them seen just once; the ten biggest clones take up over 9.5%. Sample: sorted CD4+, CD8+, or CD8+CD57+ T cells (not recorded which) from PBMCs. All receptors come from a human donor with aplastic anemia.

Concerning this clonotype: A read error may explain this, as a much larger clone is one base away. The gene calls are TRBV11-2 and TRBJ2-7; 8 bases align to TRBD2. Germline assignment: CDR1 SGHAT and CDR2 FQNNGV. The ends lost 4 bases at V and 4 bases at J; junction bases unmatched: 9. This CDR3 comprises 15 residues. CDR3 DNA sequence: TGTGCCAGCAGCTCAGAAAGCGGGGGTCAATACGAGCAGTACTTC. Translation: CASSSESGGQYEQYF.

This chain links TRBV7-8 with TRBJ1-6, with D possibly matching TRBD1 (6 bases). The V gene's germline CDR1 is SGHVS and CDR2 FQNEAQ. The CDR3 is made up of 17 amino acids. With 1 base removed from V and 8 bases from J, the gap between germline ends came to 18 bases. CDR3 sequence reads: CASSLGGAGVKDSPLHF. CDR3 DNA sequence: TGTGCCAGCAGCTTAGGGGGGGCAGGAGTAAAAGATTCACCCCTCCACTTT.

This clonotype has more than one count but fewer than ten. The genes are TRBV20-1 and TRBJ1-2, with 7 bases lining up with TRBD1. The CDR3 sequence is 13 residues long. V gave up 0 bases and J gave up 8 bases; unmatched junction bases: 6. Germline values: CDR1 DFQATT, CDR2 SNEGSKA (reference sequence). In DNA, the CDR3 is TGCAGTGCTAGAGATGGGACAGTGGACGGCTACACCTTC. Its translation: CSARDGTVDGYTF.

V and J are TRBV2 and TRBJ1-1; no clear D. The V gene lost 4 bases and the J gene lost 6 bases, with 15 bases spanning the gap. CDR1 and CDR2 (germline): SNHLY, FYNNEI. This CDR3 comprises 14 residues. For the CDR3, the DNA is TGTGCCAGCAGTGGACAATCCCCGGTAGCTGAAGCTTTCTTT. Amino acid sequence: CASSGQSPVAEAFF.

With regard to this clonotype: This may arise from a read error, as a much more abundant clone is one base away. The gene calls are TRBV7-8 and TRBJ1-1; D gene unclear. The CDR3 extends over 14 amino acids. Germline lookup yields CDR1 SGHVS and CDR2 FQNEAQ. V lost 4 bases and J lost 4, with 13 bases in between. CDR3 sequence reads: CASSSRRGPTEAFF. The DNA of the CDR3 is TGTGCCAGCAGCTCTCGACGGGGTCCCACTGAAGCTTTCTTT.

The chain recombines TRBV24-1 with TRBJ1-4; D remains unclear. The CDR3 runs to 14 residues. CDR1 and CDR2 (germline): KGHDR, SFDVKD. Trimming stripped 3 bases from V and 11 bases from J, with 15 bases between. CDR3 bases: TGTGCCACCAGTGATGCAGGACCTCTCGGGAAACTGTTTTTT. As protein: CATSDAGPLGKLFF.

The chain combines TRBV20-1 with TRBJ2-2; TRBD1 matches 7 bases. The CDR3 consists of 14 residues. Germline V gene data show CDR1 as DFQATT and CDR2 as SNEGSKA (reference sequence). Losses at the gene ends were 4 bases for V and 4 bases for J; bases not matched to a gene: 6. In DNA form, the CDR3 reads TGCAGTGCTAAAAGAAGACAGGGCACCGGGGAGCTGTTTTTT. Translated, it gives CSAKRRQGTGELFF.

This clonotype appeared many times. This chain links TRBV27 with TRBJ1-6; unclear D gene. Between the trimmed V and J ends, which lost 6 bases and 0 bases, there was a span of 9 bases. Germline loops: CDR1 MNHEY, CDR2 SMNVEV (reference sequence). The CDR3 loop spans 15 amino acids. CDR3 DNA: TGTGCCAGCAGCGGACCGAGCTCCTATAATTCACCCCTCCACTTT. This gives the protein CASSGPSSYNSPLHF.

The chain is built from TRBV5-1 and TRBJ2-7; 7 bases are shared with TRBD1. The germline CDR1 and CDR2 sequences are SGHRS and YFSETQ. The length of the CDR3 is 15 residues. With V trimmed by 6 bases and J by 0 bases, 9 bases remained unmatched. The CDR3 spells CASTLDRSLSYEQYF. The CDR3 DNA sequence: TGCGCCAGCACCCTGGACAGGTCCCTCTCCTACGAGCAGTACTTC.

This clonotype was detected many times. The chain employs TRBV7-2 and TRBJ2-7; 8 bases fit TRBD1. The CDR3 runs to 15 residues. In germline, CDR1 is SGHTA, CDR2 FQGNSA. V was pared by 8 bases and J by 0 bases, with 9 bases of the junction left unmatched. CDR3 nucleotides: TGTGCCAGCGCCCTAGGCAGGGGGCCCTCCTACGAGCAGTACTTC. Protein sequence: CASALGRGPSYEQYF.

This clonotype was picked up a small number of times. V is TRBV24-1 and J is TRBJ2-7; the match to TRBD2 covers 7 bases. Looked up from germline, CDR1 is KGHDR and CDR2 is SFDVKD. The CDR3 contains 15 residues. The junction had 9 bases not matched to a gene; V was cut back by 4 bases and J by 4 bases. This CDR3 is CATSDSGTKLYEQYF. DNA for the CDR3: TGTGCCACCAGTGACTCCGGGACTAAGCTGTACGAGCAGTACTTC.

CDR3 protein: CAGSLHNRGSEQFF. The CDR3 DNA sequence: TGTGCCGGGTCTCTCCACAACAGGGGGTCGGAGCAGTTCTTC. The gene calls are TRBV2 and TRBJ2-1; 8 nucleotides agree with TRBD1. The CDR3 contains 14 residues. The germline gives CDR1 SNHLY, CDR2 FYNNEI. J lost 10 bases, V lost 11 bases, and 16 bases had no gene match.